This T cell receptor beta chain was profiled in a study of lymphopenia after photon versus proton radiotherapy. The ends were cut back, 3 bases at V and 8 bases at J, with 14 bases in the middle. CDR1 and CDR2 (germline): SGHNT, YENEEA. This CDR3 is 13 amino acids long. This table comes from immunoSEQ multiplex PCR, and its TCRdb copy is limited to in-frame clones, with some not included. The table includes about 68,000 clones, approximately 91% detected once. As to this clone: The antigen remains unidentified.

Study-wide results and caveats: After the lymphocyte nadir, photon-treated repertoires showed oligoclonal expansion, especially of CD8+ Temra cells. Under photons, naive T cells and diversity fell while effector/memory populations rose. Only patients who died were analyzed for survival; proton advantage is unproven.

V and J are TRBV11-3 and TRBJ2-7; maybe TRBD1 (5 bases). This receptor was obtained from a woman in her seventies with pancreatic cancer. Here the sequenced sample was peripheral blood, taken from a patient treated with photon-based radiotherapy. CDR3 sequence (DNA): TGTGCCAGCAGCTTTAACAGGAATCAGCAGCAGTACTTC. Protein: CASSFNRNQQQYF.